The next 4 T cell receptor beta chains were all read from a single sample in a study of beta chain features in type 1 diabetes. Expressed TCRB transcripts were sequenced because the isolated RNA had all been reverse transcribed beforehand. Profiling relied on immunoSEQ multiplex PCR, and the TCRdb table lists in-frame clones only, not all of them. Of roughly 300,000 clones in the sample, less than 10% were seen once. The specimen was central memory CD4+ T cells from blood. Receptors were obtained from a woman aged 18-35 years in good health.

This clone was found a few times. The chain joins TRBV7-8 to TRBJ1-2, with D perhaps TRBD1 (5 bases). The CDR3 loop spans 14 amino acids. The germline V gene encodes CDR1 SGHVS and CDR2 FQNEAQ. The V end was cut by 5 bases, the J end by 10 bases, with 20 bases between. The CDR3 DNA reads as TGTGCCAGCAGCCGAGACCCTGACAGAGTCTCCTACACCTTC. Translating it yields CASSRDPDRVSYTF.

This chain connects TRBV7-8 to TRBJ2-1, with 8 bases matching TRBD2. The CDR3 totals 13 residues. Germline lookup yields CDR1 SGHVS and CDR2 FQNEAQ. The junction had 6 bases not matched to a gene; V was cut back by 5 bases and J by 9 bases. CDR3 coding DNA: TGTGCCAGCAGCCTCGGGAGGGCCGGTGAGCAGTTCTTC. The encoded protein is CASSLGRAGEQFF.

This clone was picked up many times. The chain carries TRBV7-9 and TRBJ2-5; tentative D call: TRBD2 (5 bases). The V end lost 1 base, the J end lost 1 base, and 10 bases lay between the germline ends. Germline V gene sequence: CDR1 SEHNR, CDR2 FQNEAQ (reference sequence). The CDR3 sequence is 15 residues long. The CDR3: CASSLGAGGQETQYF. Here the CDR3 DNA reads TGTGCCAGCAGCTTAGGGGCAGGAGGCCAAGAGACCCAGTACTTC.

This clone was found a few times. This chain links TRBV28 with TRBJ2-6; no clear D gene. This CDR3 is 17 amino acids long. V was shortened by 4 bases and J by 0 bases, with 13 bases between the two germline ends. Germline lookup yields CDR1 MDHEN and CDR2 SYDVKM. CDR3 in amino acids: CASSSLGLTSGANVLTF. The CDR3 nucleotides are TGTGCCAGCAGTTCTCTTGGTTTAACCTCTGGGGCCAACGTCCTGACTTTC.